This T cell receptor beta chain was obtained from a study of ipilimumab plus nivolumab after autologous stem cell transplantation. Study context: Median doses per patient: roughly 5 ipilimumab, fewer than ten nivolumab.

TCRdb keeps only in-frame clones here, not all; method: immunoSEQ multiplex PCR. The table records 17,000 or so clones, 79% of them present only once. Findings and caveats of the study: Per the authors, repertoire, Treg and microbiota data justify further study.

Patients got ipilimumab 1 mg/kg beginning 14 to 28 days post-transplant. This CDR3 is 13 amino acids long. Unmatched junction bases numbered 5, after V lost 4 bases and J lost 8 bases. Germline assignment: CDR1 SGDLS and CDR2 YYNGEE. Comment on this clone: The antigen is unknown.

The sequence derives from a male donor with diffuse large B-cell lymphoma. Sequenced here: PBMCs, sampled in a trial of ipilimumab plus nivolumab as post-transplant consolidation. The rearrangement joins TRBV9 to TRBJ2-1, with TRBD1 matching 8 bases. DNA for the CDR3: TGTGCCAGCAGCCCGACAGGGGTGTATGAGCAGTTCTTC. Its protein product is CASSPTGVYEQFF.